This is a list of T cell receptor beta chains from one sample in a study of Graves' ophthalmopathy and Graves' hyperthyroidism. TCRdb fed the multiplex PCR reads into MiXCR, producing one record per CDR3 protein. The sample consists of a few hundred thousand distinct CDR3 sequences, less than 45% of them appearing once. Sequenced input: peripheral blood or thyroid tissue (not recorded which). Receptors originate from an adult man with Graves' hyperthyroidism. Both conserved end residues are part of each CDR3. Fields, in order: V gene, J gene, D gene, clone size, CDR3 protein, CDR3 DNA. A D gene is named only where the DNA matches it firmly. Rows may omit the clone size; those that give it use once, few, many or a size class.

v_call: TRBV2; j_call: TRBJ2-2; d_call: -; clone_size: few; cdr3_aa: CASSWGRAGLANTGELFF; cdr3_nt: TGTGCCAGCAGTTGGGGCAGGGCGGGACTGGCGAACACCGGGGAGCTGTTTTTT
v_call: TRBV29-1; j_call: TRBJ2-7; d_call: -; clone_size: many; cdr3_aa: CSVVGASAYEQYF; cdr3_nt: TGCAGCGTTGTGGGGGCCAGCGCCTACGAGCAGTACTTC
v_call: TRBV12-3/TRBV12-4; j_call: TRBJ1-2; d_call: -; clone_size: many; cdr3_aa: CASSAVNQPFYGYTF; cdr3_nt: TGTGCCAGCAGTGCTGTCAATCAGCCTTTCTATGGCTACACCTTC
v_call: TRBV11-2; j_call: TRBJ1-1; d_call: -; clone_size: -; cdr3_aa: CASSLARLSAFF; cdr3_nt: TGTGCCAGCAGCTTGGCACGGTTGTCAGCTTTCTTT
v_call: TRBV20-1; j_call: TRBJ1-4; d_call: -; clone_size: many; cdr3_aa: CSANQGGDEKLFF; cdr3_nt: TGCAGTGCTAATCAGGGAGGTGATGAAAAACTGTTTTTT
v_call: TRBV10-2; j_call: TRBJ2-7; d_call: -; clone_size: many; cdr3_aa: CASRFLGGYEQYF; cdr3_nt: TGCGCCAGCAGATTTTTAGGGGGCTACGAGCAGTACTTC
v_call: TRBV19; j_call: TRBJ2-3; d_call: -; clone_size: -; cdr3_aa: CASGPRGGTDTQYF; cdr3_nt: TGTGCCAGTGGTCCCAGGGGAGGCACAGATACGCAGTATTTT
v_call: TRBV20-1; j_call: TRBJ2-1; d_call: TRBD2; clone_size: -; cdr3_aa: CSATSRTSGGNEQFF; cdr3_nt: TGCAGTGCTACAAGCCGGACTAGCGGGGGAAATGAGCAGTTCTTC
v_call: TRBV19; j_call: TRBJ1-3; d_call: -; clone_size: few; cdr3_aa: CASSRPGRISGNTIYF; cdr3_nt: TGTGCCAGTAGTAGGCCGGGAAGAATTTCTGGAAACACCATATATTTT
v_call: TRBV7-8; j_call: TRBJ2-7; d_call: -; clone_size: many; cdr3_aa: CASSLSGSHEQYF; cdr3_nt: TGTGCCAGCAGCTTATCGGGATCCCACGAGCAGTACTTC
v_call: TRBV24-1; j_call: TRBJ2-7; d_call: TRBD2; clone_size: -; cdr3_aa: CATSDEGTSGRNEQYF; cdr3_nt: TGTGCCACCAGTGATGAGGGAACTAGCGGGAGGAACGAGCAGTACTTC
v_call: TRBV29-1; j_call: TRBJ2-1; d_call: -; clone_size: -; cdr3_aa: CSVEDEAYNEQFF; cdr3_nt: TGCAGCGTTGAAGATGAGGCCTACAATGAGCAGTTCTTC
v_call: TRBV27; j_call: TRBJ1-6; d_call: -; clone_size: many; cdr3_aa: CASRGTYNSPLHF; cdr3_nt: TGTGCCAGCAGGGGGACCTATAATTCACCCCTCCACTTT
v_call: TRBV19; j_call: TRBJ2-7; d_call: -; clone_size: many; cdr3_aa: CASSILQGTYEQYF; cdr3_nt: TGTGCCAGTAGTATTCTCCAGGGAACATACGAGCAGTACTTC
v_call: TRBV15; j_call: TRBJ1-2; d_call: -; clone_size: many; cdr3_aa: CATSRDSFQGLGGYTF; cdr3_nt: TGTGCCACCAGCAGAGATAGTTTCCAGGGGCTGGGCGGCTACACCTTC
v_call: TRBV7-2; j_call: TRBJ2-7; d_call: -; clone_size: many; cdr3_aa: CASSSQAYEQYF; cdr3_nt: TGTGCCAGCAGCTCCCAGGCCTACGAGCAGTACTTC
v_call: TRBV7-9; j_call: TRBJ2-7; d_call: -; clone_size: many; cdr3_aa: CASSRPSRDSYEQYF; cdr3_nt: TGTGCCAGCAGCCGACCGTCCAGGGACTCCTACGAGCAGTACTTC
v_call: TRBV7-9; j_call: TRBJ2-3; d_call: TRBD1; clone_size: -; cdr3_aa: CASSWTGATDTQYF; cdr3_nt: TGTGCCAGCAGCTGGACAGGGGCCACAGATACGCAGTATTTT
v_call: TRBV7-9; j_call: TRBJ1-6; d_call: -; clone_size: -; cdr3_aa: CASSLEGHRRSPLHF; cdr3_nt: TGCGCCAGCAGCTTAGAGGGGCATCGCCGATCACCCCTCCACTTT
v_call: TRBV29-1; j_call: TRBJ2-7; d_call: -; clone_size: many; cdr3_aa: CSVVGDHEQYF; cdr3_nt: TGCAGCGTTGTTGGGGACCACGAGCAGTACTTC
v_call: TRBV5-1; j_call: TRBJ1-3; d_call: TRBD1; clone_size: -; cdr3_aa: CASSTGQVGDTIYF; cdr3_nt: TGCGCCAGCAGCACCGGACAGGTCGGGGACACCATATATTTT
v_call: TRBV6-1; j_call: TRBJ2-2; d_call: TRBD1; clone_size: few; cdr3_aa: CASSEASTGGTGELFF; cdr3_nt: TGTGCCAGCAGTGAAGCTTCTACAGGGGGCACCGGGGAGCTGTTTTTT
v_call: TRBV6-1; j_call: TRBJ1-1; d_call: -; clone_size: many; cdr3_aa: CASSSTGRPEAFF; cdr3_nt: TGTGCCAGCAGTTCGACCGGTCGTCCTGAAGCTTTCTTT